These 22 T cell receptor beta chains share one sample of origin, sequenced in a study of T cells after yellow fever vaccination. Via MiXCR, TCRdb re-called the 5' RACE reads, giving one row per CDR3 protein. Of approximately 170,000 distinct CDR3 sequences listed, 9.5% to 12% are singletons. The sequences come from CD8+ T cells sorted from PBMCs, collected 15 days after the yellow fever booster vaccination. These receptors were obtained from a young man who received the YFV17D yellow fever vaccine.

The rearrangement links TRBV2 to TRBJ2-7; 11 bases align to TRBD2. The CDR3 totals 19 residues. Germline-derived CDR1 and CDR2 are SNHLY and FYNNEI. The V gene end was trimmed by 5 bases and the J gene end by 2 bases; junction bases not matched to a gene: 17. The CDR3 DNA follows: TGTGCCAGCAGTTCCGTTCCGGGACAGAGACTAGCGGGGACCTACGAGCAGTACTTC. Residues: CASSSVPGQRLAGTYEQYF.

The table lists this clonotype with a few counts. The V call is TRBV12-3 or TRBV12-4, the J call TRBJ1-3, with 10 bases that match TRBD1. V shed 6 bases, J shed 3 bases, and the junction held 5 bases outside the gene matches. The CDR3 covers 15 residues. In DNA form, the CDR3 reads TGTGCCAGCAGCTCGACAGGGGGCGTTGGAAACACCATATATTTT. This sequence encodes CASSSTGGVGNTIYF.

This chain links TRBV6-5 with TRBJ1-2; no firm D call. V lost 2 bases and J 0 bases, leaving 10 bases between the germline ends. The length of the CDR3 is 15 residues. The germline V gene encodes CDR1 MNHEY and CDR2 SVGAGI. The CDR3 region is CASSYGVSSNYGYTF. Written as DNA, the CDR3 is TGTGCCAGCAGTTACGGGGTATCCTCTAACTATGGCTACACCTTC.

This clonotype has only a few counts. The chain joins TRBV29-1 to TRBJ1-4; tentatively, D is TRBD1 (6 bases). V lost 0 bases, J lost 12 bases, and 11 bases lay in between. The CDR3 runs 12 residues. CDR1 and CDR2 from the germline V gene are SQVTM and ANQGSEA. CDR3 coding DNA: TGCAGCGTTGAAGATCAGAGGGGGGAACTGTTTTTT. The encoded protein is CSVEDQRGELFF.

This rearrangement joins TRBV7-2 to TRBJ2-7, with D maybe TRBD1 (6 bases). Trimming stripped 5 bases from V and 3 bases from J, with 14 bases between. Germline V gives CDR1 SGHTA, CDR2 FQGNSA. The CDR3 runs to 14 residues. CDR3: CASSAWDTDYEQYF. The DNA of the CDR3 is TGTGCCAGCAGCGCGTGGGACACTGACTACGAGCAGTACTTC.

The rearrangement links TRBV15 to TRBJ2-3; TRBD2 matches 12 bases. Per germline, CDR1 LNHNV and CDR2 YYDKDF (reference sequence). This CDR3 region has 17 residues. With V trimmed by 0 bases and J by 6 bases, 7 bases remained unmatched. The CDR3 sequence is CATSRDPSGGAIDTQYF. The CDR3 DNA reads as TGTGCCACCAGCAGAGATCCTAGCGGGGGGGCCATCGATACGCAGTATTTT.

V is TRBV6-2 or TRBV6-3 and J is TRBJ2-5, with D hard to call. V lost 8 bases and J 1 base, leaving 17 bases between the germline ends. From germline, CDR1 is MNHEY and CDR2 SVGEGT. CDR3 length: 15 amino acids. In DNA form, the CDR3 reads TGTGCCAGCTGGAGACCAGTCAGCTCCCAAGAGACCCAGTACTTC. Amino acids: CASWRPVSSQETQYF.

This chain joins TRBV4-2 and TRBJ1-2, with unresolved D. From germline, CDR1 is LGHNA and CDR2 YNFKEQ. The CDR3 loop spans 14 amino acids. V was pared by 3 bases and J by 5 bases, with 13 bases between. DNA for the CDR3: TGTGCCAGCAGCCAGGATTTCCTGGTATATGGCTACACCTTC. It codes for CASSQDFLVYGYTF.

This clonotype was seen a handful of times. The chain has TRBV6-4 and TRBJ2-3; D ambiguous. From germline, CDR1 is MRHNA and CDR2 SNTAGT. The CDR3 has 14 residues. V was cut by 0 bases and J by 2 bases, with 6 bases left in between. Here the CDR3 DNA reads TGTGCCAGCAGTGACTCGAGGTACACAGATACGCAGTATTTT. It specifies CASSDSRYTDTQYF.

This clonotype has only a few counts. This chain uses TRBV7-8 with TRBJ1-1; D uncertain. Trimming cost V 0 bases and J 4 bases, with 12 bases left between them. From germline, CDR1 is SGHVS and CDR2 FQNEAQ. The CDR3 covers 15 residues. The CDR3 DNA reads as TGTGCCAGCAGCTTAGCGCTGGGAAAGGCCACTGAAGCTTTCTTT. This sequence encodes CASSLALGKATEAFF.

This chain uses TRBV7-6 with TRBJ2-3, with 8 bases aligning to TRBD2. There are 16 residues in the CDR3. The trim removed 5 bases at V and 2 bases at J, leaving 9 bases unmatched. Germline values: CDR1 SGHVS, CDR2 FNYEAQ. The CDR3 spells CASSGGASGYTDTQYF. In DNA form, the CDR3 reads TGTGCCAGCAGCGGAGGGGCTAGCGGGTACACAGATACGCAGTATTTT.

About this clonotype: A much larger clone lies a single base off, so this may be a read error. The CDR3 coding sequence is TGTGCCAGCAGCCTCGATTATTCACCCCTCCACTTT. Encoded protein: CASSLDYSPLHF. The chain couples TRBV7-9 to TRBJ1-6; no firm D call. Trimming pared 5 bases from V and 8 bases from J, leaving 7 bases between. Germline assignment: CDR1 SEHNR and CDR2 FQNEAQ (reference sequence). The CDR3 sequence is 12 residues long. The full variable domain, its missing parts supplied by reference TRBV7-9 and TRBJ1-6, is DTGVSQNPRHKITKRGQNVTFRCDPISEHNRLYWYRQTLGQGPEFLTYFQNEAQLEKSRLLSDRFSAERPKGSFSTLEIQRTEQGDSAMYLCASSLDYSPLHFGNGTRLTVT.

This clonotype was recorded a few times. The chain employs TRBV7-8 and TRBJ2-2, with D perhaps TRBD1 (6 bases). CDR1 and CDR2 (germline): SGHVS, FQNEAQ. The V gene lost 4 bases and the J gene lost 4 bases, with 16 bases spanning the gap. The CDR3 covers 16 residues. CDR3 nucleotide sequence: TGTGCCAGCAGCTCACGGACAGCCTCGACCACCGGGGAGCTGTTTTTT. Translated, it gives CASSSRTASTTGELFF.

CDR3 DNA sequence: TGTGCCAGCAGCGTATCGTGGGGCTCTAGCTCCTACAATGAGCAGTTCTTC. As protein: CASSVSWGSSSYNEQFF. The rearrangement joins TRBV7-6 to TRBJ2-1; perhaps TRBD1 as D (5 bases). This CDR3 has 17 residues. Trimming stripped 5 bases from V and 0 bases from J, with 17 bases between. CDR1 is SGHVS, CDR2 FNYEAQ, per germline. Filled out from reference TRBV7-6 and TRBJ2-1, the complete variable domain reads GAGVSQSPRYKVTKRGQDVALRCDPISGHVSLYWYRQALGQGPEFLTYFNYEAQQDKSGLPNDRFSAERPEGSISTLTIQRTEQRDSAMYRCASSVSWGSSSYNEQFFGPGTRLTVL.

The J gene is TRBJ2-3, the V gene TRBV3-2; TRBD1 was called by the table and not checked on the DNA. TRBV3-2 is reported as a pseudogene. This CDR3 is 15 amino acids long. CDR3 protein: CASSQGGGNTDTQYF. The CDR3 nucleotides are TGTGCCAGCAGCCAAGGGGGGGGCAACACAGATACGCAGTATTTT.

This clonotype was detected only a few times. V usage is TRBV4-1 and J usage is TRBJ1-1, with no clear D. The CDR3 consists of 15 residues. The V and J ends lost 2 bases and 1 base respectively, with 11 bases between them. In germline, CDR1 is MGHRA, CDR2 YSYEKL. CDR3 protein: CASSQYRYENTEAFF. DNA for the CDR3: TGCGCCAGCAGCCAATATAGATATGAGAACACTGAAGCTTTCTTT.

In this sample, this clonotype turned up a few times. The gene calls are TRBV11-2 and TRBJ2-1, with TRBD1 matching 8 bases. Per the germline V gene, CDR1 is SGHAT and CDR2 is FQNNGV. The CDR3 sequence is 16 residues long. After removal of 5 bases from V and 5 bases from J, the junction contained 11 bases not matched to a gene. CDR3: CASSGPGGVVHNEQFF. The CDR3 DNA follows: TGTGCCAGCAGCGGCCCAGGGGGCGTTGTCCACAATGAGCAGTTCTTC.

In nucleotides, the CDR3 is TGTGCCAGCAGCTTAACCCGCAGCGACGAGCAGTACGTC. It is translated as CASSLTRSDEQYV. This sequence joins TRBV7-9 and TRBJ2-7; unclear D gene. The germline V gene has CDR1 SEHNR and CDR2 FQNEAQ (reference sequence). CDR3 size: 13 residues. V gave up 2 bases and J gave up 5 bases, with 10 bases separating them.

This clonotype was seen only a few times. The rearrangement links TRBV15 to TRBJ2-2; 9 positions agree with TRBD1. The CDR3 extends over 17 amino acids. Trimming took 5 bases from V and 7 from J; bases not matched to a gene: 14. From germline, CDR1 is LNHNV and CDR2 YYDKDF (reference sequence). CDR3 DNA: TGTGCCACCAGCCCCTGGCCGGGACAGGGCCTTCACGGGGAGCTGTTTTTT. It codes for CATSPWPGQGLHGELFF. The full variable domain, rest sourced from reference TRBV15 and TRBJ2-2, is DAMVIQNPRYQVTQFGKPVTLSCSQTLNHNVMYWYQQKSSQAPKLLFHYYDKDFNNEADTPDNFQSRRPNTSFCFLDIRSPGLGDTAMYLCATSPWPGQGLHGELFFGEGSRLTVL.

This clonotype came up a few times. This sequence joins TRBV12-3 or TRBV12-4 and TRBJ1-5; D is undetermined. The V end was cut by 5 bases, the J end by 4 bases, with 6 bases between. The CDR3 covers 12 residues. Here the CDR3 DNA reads TGTGCCAGCAGTGGGGTTAATCAGCCCCAGCATTTT. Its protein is CASSGVNQPQHF.

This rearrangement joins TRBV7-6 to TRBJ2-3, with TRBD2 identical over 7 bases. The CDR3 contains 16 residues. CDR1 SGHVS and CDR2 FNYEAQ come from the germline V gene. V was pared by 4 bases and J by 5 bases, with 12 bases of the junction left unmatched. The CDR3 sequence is CASSSPREGGVDTQYF. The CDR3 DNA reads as TGTGCCAGCAGCTCGCCGAGGGAGGGAGGGGTAGATACGCAGTATTTT.

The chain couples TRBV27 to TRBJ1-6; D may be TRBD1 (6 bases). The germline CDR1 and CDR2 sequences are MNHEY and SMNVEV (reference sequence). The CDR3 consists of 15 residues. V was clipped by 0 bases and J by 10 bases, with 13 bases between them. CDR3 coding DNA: TGTGCCAGCAGTTTATCACAGGGTGTTGGCTCACCCCTCCACTTT. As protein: CASSLSQGVGSPLHF.